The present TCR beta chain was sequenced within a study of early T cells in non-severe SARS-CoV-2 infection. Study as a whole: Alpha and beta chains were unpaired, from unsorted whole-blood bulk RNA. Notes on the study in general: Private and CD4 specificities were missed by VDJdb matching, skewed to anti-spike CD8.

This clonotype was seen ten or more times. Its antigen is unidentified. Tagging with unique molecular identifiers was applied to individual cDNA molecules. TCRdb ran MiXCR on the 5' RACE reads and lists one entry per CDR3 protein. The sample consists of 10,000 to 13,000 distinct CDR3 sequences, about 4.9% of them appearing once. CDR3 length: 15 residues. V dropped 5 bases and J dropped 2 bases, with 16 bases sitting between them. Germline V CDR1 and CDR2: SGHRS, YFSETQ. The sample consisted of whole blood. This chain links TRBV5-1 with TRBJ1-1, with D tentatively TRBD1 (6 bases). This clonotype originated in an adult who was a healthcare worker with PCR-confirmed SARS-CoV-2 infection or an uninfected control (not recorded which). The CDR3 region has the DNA TGCGCCAGCAGTTCAGACGGGGGCCCAAACACTGAAGCTTTCTTT. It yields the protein CASSSDGGPNTEAFF.